Listed below are T cell receptor beta chains from one sample, sequenced in a study of radiation and T cells in renal cell carcinoma. The repertoire was sequenced with immunoSEQ multiplex PCR; TCRdb's copy has only in-frame clones and lacks some. This sample has fewer than 10,000 clones, with less than 75% found just once. The sequenced sample was tumor tissue, obtained from a patient whose treatment was nephrectomy without radiotherapy. These receptors were obtained from a woman in her 70s with renal cell carcinoma. The CDR3 runs from the conserved cysteine through the conserved F or W. A D gene is named only where the DNA matches it firmly. Size is stated for part of the rows, as once, few or many counts, or as a class when the clone is expanded.

D	V	J	size	DNA	CDR3
TRBD1	TRBV27	TRBJ1-2	NA	TGTGCCAGCAGTCCAGGGGGCGCTGGCTATGGCTACACCTTC	CASSPGGAGYGYTF
NA	TRBV5-4	TRBJ2-7	once	TGTGCCAGCAGCTGGGGAGGTTACGAGCAGTACTTC	CASSWGGYEQYF
TRBD1	TRBV5-5	TRBJ1-2	medium-sized	TGTGCCAGCACCGTCACTCCGGGACAGGGGATCGGCTATGGCTACACCTTC	CASTVTPGQGIGYGYTF
NA	TRBV9	TRBJ1-5	NA	TGTGCCAGCAGCCGCTGGGGTCCGGGGCAGCCCCAGCATTTT	CASSRWGPGQPQHF
TRBD1	TRBV9	TRBJ2-1	NA	TGTGCCAGCAGCGTAGGTGCGCAGGGGGCGCAAAATGAGCAGTTCTTC	CASSVGAQGAQNEQFF
NA	TRBV7-2	TRBJ1-2	NA	TGTGCCAGCAGCTTAGCAACGGACTATGGCTACACCTTC	CASSLATDYGYTF
NA	TRBV30	TRBJ1-1	few	TGTGCCTGGCGGAAAGAGGCGGGGGGCCGCACTGAAGCTTTCTTT	CAWRKEAGGRTEAFF
TRBD1	TRBV6-6	TRBJ1-1	NA	TGTGCCAGCAGGACAGGGGTTACGAACACTGAAGCTTTCTTT	CASRTGVTNTEAFF
NA	TRBV7-2	TRBJ2-1	few	TGTGCCAGCAGCCCTTTCTGGAGAGATGGGCAGTTCTTC	CASSPFWRDGQFF
TRBD1	TRBV2	TRBJ1-1	NA	TGTGCCAGCAGTGAGGGGACAGCGAACACTGAAGCTTTCTTT	CASSEGTANTEAFF
NA	TRBV6-1	TRBJ2-5	NA	TGTGCCAGCAGCGTCGGAGAGACCCAGTACTTC	CASSVGETQYF
NA	TRBV5-4	TRBJ1-1	NA	TGTGCCAGCAGCCCCGGGGGACTCCAGACTGAAGCTTTCTTT	CASSPGGLQTEAFF
NA	TRBV18	TRBJ1-1	NA	TGTGCCAGCTCACAGGGTGCGGACACTGAAGCTTTCTTT	CASSQGADTEAFF
NA	TRBV28	TRBJ1-6	few	TGTGCCAGCAGTTTGGGTGGCGGGGTTGCAATCTCACCCCTCCACTTT	CASSLGGGVAISPLHF
NA	TRBV5-8	TRBJ1-1	few	TGTGCCAGCAGCCGCAGGGCTGAAGCTTTCTTT	CASSRRAEAFF
TRBD1	TRBV7-2	TRBJ1-1	few	TGTGCCAGCAGCTTAAACAGGGGTACCACTGAAGCTTTCTTT	CASSLNRGTTEAFF
TRBD1	TRBV6-1	TRBJ1-1	once	TGTGCCAGCACCCAGGACAGGGGGGGAACTGAAGCTTTCTTT	CASTQDRGGTEAFF
TRBD2	TRBV7-9	TRBJ2-1	once	TGTGCCAGCAGTTCAACCTCCACTAGCGGGGGTTACAATGAGCAGTTCTTC	CASSSTSTSGGYNEQFF
NA	TRBV7-9	TRBJ1-4	NA	TGTGCCAGCAGCCGGGACCGTACTAATGAAAAACTGTTTTTT	CASSRDRTNEKLFF
TRBD2	TRBV5-1	TRBJ2-3	NA	TGCGCCAGCAGCTACCGGACTAGCGGGGACGATACGCAGTATTTT	CASSYRTSGDDTQYF
NA	TRBV12-5	TRBJ1-2	NA	TGTGCTAGTGGTATAGACGGGGAAGCAGGAGGCTATGGCTACACCTTC	CASGIDGEAGGYGYTF
TRBD2	TRBV6-5	TRBJ2-2	NA	TGTGCCAGCAGTTCGACGGGACTAGTAAACACCGGGGAGCTGTTTTTT	CASSSTGLVNTGELFF
NA	TRBV19	TRBJ1-5	NA	TGTGCCAGTAGTAGTTACAGGAGTCAGCCCCAGCATTTT	CASSSYRSQPQHF